The entry below describes one T cell receptor beta chain. The sample belongs to a study of blood T cell repertoires in COVID-19. Study in general: Acute-phase and convalescent COVID-19 samples originated in the United States, Italy and Spain. T cells, B-cell-depleted T cells, or PBMCs supplied cDNA or gDNA.

As processed by the authors: Estimates of nucleated cell counts were drawn from the amplification of reference gene primers. This table comes from immunoSEQ multiplex PCR, and its TCRdb copy is limited to in-frame clones, with some not included. The DNA was the basis for D and trimming; V, J and clone size are from that table. This sample has tens of thousands of clones; 85% to 95% occur once, and the top ten carry 3% to 4.5%. CDR1 MDHEN and CDR2 SYDVKM come from the germline V gene. The CDR3 runs to 14 residues. V dropped 6 bases and J dropped 6 bases, with 15 bases sitting between them. The TCR sequence derives from a woman aged 45-60 years in a cohort sampled during active COVID-19. Sequenced input: peripheral blood. This chain uses TRBV28 with TRBJ1-5; TRBD1 might be the D (6 bases). The CDR3, as DNA: TGTGCCAGCAGATCAACCCGAGGGGGTCAGCCCCAGCATTTT. Its protein product is CASRSTRGGQPQHF. The variable domain in full, completed from reference TRBV28 and TRBJ1-5, reads DVKVTQSSRYLVKRTGEKVFLECVQDMDHENMFWYRQDPGLGLRLIYFSYDVKMKEKGDIPEGYSVSREKKERFSLILESASTNQTSMYLCASRSTRGGQPQHFGDGTRLSIL.